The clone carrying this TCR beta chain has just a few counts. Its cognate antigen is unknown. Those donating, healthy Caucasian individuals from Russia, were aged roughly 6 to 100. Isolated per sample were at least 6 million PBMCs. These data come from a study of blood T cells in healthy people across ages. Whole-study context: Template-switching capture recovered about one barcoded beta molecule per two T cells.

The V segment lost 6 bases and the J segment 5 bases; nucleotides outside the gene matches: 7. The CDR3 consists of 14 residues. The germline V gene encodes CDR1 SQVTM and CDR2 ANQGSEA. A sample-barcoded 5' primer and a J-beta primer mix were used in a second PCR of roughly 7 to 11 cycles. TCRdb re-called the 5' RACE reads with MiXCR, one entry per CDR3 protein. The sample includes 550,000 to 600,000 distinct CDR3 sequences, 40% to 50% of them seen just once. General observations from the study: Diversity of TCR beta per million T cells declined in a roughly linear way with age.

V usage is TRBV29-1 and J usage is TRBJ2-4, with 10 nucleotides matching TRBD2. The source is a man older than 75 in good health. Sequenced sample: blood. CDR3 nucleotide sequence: TGCAGCGTCAAGGCCGGACTAGCGGAAAACATTCAGTACTTC. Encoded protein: CSVKAGLAENIQYF. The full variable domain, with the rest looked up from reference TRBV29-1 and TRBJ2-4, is SAVISQKPSRDICQRGTSLTIQCQVDSQVTMMFWYRQQPGQSLTLIATANQGSEATYESGFVIDKFPISRPNLTFSTLTVSNMSPEDSSIYLCSVKAGLAENIQYFGAGTRLSVL.